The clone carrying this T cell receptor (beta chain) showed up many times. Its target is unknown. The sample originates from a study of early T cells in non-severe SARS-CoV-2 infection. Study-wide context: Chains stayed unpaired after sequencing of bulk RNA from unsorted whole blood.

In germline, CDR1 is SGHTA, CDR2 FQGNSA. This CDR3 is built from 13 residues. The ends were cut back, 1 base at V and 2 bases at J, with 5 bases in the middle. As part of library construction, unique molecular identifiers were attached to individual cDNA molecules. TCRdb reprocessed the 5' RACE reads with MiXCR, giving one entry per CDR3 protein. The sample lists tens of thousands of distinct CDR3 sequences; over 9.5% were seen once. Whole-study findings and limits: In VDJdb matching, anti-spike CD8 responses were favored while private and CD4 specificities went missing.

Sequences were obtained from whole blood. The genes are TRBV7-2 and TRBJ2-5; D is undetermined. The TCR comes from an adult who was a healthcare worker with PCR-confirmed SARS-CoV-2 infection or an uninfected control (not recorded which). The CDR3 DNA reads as TGTGCCAGCAGCTTAGGACGGCAAGAGACCCAGTACTTC. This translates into CASSLGRQETQYF. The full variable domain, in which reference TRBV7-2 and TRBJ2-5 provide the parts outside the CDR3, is GAGVSQSPSNKVTEKGKDVELRCDPISGHTALYWYRQSLGQGLEFLIYFQGNSAPDKSGLPSDRFSAERTGGSVSTLTIQRTQQEDSAVYLCASSLGRQETQYFGPGTRLLVL.